This record covers a single TCR beta chain. This clonotype was picked up a small number of times. The antigen this receptor binds is unknown. No clone much larger than this one lies a single base away; base qualities are absent. Receptor libraries were prepared by RT-PCR. Instrument used: NextSeq 550. Using fastp trimming at Q25 and MiXCR clonotype assembly, TCRdb reanalyzed the public sequencing data and kept in-frame beta chains. Rows merge per CDR3 protein into single entries with the most common DNA and genes. This sample comprises roughly 940,000 distinct CDR3 sequences, around 17% of them detected only once. In total, the top ten clones hold around 6% of the sample. The data were obtained in a study of patients and donors after allogeneic stem cell transplantation (TCRdb year 2020). Via the germline V gene, CDR1 is SGHNT and CDR2 YENEEA. The V and J ends are trimmed by 1 base and 5 bases, leaving 12 bases between them. Taken from cysteine to phenylalanine, the CDR3 has 15 residues. The DNA shown is the 45-base CDR3, in frame from base 1.

This TCR was sampled from a human donor who was either an allogeneic HSCT recipient or a stem cell or donor lymphocyte infusion donor (not recorded which). It is not recorded whose cells these are; they may come from a transplant donor. The chain joins TRBV11-3 to TRBJ2-1, with TRBD2 tentatively as D gene (6 bases match). The sequenced material came from blood, either unsorted or a sorted T cell fraction (not recorded which). CDR3 sequence: CASSLGLAMNNEQFF. The bases are TGTGCCAGCAGCTTAGGTCTAGCGATGAACAATGAGCAGTTCTTC.